Listed here are 22 T cell receptor beta chains from one sample, sequenced in a study of T-cell memory formation after mild COVID-19. Each CDR3 protein gets one entry after TCRdb re-called the 5' RACE reads with MiXCR. The table records a few hundred thousand distinct CDR3 sequences, 20% to 25% of them present only once. What was sequenced was PBMCs or a T cell subset sorted from them (not recorded which). The source is an adult woman who had mild COVID-19 (a few samples of this study predate the infection). Cell type and time point are not known.

V usage is TRBV12-5 and J usage is TRBJ1-1; 9 nucleotides align to TRBD1. Germline assignment: CDR1 LGHNT and CDR2 FRNRAP. Trimming took 1 base from V and 9 from J; bases not matched to a gene: 12. CDR3 length equals 16 residues. The CDR3 here is CASGLDLDRGSRKAFF. In DNA form, the CDR3 reads TGTGCTAGTGGTTTGGACCTTGACAGGGGGTCTCGAAAAGCTTTCTTT.

There are a few counts of this clonotype. The chain links TRBV15 to TRBJ2-1, with TRBD2 as a possible D gene (6 bases). V was clipped by 1 base and J by 3 bases, with 25 bases between them. Germline-derived CDR1 and CDR2 are LNHNV and YYDKDF (reference sequence). The CDR3 sequence is 20 residues long. The CDR3 DNA reads TGTGCCACCAGCAGAGGACCCCATCGTCTCCTGGGGGGACTCTACAATGAGCAGTTCTTC. The encoded protein is CATSRGPHRLLGGLYNEQFF.

The chain uses TRBV7-9 and TRBJ2-7, with TRBD1 matching 7 bases. V gave up 5 bases and J gave up 4 bases; unmatched junction bases: 11. The V gene's germline CDR1 is SEHNR and CDR2 FQNEAQ (reference sequence). This CDR3 contains 15 residues. CDR3 bases: TGTGCCAGCAGCATGGGACAGTCCTCCCTTTACGAGCAGTACTTC. Translation: CASSMGQSSLYEQYF.

In its sample, this clonotype was seen a few times. The CDR3 spells CSAGLGLLETQYF. In DNA, the CDR3 is TGCAGCGCCGGTCTGGGGCTTTTGGAGACCCAGTACTTC. The chain joins TRBV29-1 to TRBJ2-5; perhaps TRBD1 as D (5 bases). This CDR3 has 13 residues. V lost 7 bases and J lost 5, with 17 bases in between. Germline V gene lookup returns CDR1 SQVTM and CDR2 ANQGSEA.

The chain joins TRBV2 to TRBJ2-1, with 7 bases matching TRBD2. The germline CDR1 and CDR2 sequences are SNHLY and FYNNEI. With 6 bases clipped from V and 7 bases from J, the junction kept 15 bases outside the gene matches. The CDR3 loop spans 16 amino acids. The CDR3 loop reads CASSDKPRELGNEQFF. DNA of the CDR3: TGTGCCAGCAGCGATAAGCCGCGGGAGTTGGGGAATGAGCAGTTCTTC.

The J gene is TRBJ2-2, the V gene TRBV12-3 or TRBV12-4; D is possibly TRBD1 or TRBD2 (5 bases each). Trimming took off 5 bases at V and 7 bases at J, with 14 bases between the two ends. This CDR3 has 14 amino acids. DNA of the CDR3: TGTGCCAGCAGTCCGGGACGCTACAACGGGGAGCTGTTTTTT. It encodes CASSPGRYNGELFF.

CDR3 DNA: TGTGCCAGCAGTATTCTCAAAATCTACGAGCAGTACTTC. It specifies CASSILKIYEQYF. The gene calls are TRBV12-3 or TRBV12-4 and TRBJ2-7, with D uncertain. V was trimmed by 5 bases and J by 3 bases, leaving 11 bases between them. CDR3 size: 13 residues.

This chain joins TRBV24-1 and TRBJ2-3; no clear D. Trimming left V 9 bases short and J 0 bases short, with 6 bases between. CDR1 and CDR2 (germline): KGHDR, SFDVKD. This CDR3 contains 12 residues. CDR3 nucleotides: TGTGCCACCGGGTCAAGCACAGATACGCAGTATTTT. Translation gives CATGSSTDTQYF.

The chain links TRBV11-2 to TRBJ1-4; D perhaps matches TRBD1 (5 bases). CDR1 SGHAT and CDR2 FQNNGV come from the germline V gene. V lost 0 bases to trimming and J lost 14 bases, with 10 bases between them. The CDR3 loop spans 12 amino acids. CDR3 loop: CASSLDLGTLFF. CDR3 bases: TGTGCCAGCAGCTTAGATCTCGGGACGCTGTTTTTT. Full variable domain (outside the CDR3, taken from reference TRBV11-2 and TRBJ1-4): EAGVAQSPRYKIIEKRQSVAFWCNPISGHATLYWYQQILGQGPKLLIQFQNNGVVDDSQLPKDRFSAERLKGVDSTLKIQPAKLEDSAVYLCASSLDLGTLFFGSGTQLSVL.

The chain is built from TRBV9 and TRBJ2-5, with D perhaps TRBD1 or TRBD2 (5 bases each). In germline, CDR1 is SGDLS, CDR2 YYNGEE. CDR3 length: 13 amino acids. V shed 7 bases and J shed 5 bases, with 15 bases lying between them. The CDR3 region has the DNA TGTGCCAGCCAACCGGGGCCCCAGGAGACCCAGTACTTC. Translated: CASQPGPQETQYF. Full variable domain (rest looked up from reference TRBV9 and TRBJ2-5): DSGVTQTPKHLITATGQRVTLRCSPRSGDLSVYWYQQSLDQGLQFLIQYYNGEERAKGNILERFSAQQFPDLHSELNLSSLELGDSALYFCASQPGPQETQYFGPGTRLLVL.

This clonotype was detected only a few times. V usage is TRBV7-2 and J usage is TRBJ2-5, with a tentative D call TRBD2 (6 bases). Trimming stripped 0 bases from V and 4 bases from J, with 18 bases between. CDR3 size: 17 residues. Germline CDR1 SGHTA, CDR2 FQGNSA. CDR3 in DNA: TGTGCCAGCAGCTTAGCCGTAGCGGCTAGCACTCGAGAGACCCAGTACTTC. This sequence encodes CASSLAVAASTRETQYF.

This clonotype occurred a few times. The chain recombines TRBV7-9 with TRBJ1-5; 8 bases agree with TRBD1. Trimming at V came to 6 bases and at J to 7 bases, leaving 8 bases not matched to a gene. There are 14 residues in the CDR3. CDR1 SEHNR and CDR2 FQNEAQ come from the germline V gene (reference sequence). CDR3 DNA sequence: TGTGCCAGCAGTGTCGGACAGGGACGGCAGCCCCAGCATTTT. It yields the protein CASSVGQGRQPQHF.

In its sample, this clonotype was seen a few times. V usage is TRBV30 and J usage is TRBJ1-1; unclear D gene. Germline-derived CDR1 and CDR2 are GTSNPN and SVGIG (reference sequence). This CDR3 is 15 amino acids long. Trimming removed 0 bases at V and 0 bases at J, with 11 bases between. CDR3 nucleotides: TGTGCCTGGAGTGTTATCCGAGAAATGAACACTGAAGCTTTCTTT. This codes for CAWSVIREMNTEAFF.

This clonotype was observed a few times. The chain has TRBV12-3 or TRBV12-4 and TRBJ2-7, with 9 bases fitting TRBD2. After removal of 3 bases from V and 3 bases from J, the junction contained 9 bases not matched to a gene. CDR3 length: 16 amino acids. CDR3 bases: TGTGCCAGCAGTTTTACCCCGGGACTAGCCAGCTACGAGCAGTACTTC. Its protein product is CASSFTPGLASYEQYF.

This clonotype was seen a handful of times. V usage is TRBV20-1 and J usage is TRBJ2-5; no reliable D call. V was cut by 1 base and J by 4 bases, with 4 bases left in between. The CDR3 length is 11 residues. CDR1 and CDR2 (germline): DFQATT, SNEGSKA (reference sequence). The chain's CDR3 is CSARVRETQYF. The CDR3 nucleotides read TGCAGTGCTAGAGTTAGAGAGACCCAGTACTTC.

The rearrangement joins TRBV4-1 to TRBJ1-4, with D perhaps TRBD1 (5 bases). V gave up 0 bases and J gave up 13 bases, with 18 bases separating them. The CDR3 totals 15 residues. Germline CDR1 reads MGHRA; CDR2 reads YSYEKL. For the CDR3, the DNA is TGCGCCAGCAGCCAAGATAGTGGGACGACCAAGGTACTGTTTTTT. As protein: CASSQDSGTTKVLFF.

The V gene is TRBV21-1, the J gene TRBJ2-5; TRBD2 is taken as the D call from the table, unchecked against the DNA. TRBV21-1 is deemed a pseudogene. This CDR3 spans 16 amino acids. CDR3 nucleotides: TGTGCCAGCACCTCCGTGATAGCGGGAGGGCTAGGGACCCAGTACTTC. This encodes CASTSVIAGGLGTQYF.

There are a few counts of this clonotype. The chain links TRBV7-2 to TRBJ2-1; 9 bases align to TRBD2. The CDR3 runs 16 residues. After removal of 5 bases from V and 9 bases from J, the junction contained 14 bases not matched to a gene. Germline CDR1 SGHTA, CDR2 FQGNSA. The chain's CDR3 is CASSPGLAPLGGEQFF. CDR3 nucleotide sequence: TGTGCCAGCAGCCCGGGACTAGCCCCCCTCGGAGGTGAGCAGTTCTTC.

The sample holds a few counts of this clonotype. The J gene is TRBJ2-3, the V gene TRBV4-3; possible D gene TRBD1, 6 bases. The CDR3 is made up of 16 amino acids. The germline V gene encodes CDR1 LGHNA and CDR2 YSLEER. V gave up 1 base and J gave up 2 bases, with 13 bases separating them. The CDR3 reads CASSQGVGGHTDTQYF. CDR3 in DNA: TGCGCCAGCAGCCAAGGGGTTGGGGGCCACACAGATACGCAGTATTTT.

This clonotype was counted only a few times. The rearrangement uses TRBV20-1 and TRBJ2-3, with no clear D. The germline gives CDR1 DFQATT, CDR2 SNEGSKA (reference sequence). Trimming removed 7 bases at V and 3 bases at J, with 17 bases between. The CDR3 sequence is 14 residues long. This CDR3 is CSGVRAESTDTQYF. The CDR3 nucleotides are TGCAGTGGCGTAAGGGCAGAGTCGACAGATACGCAGTATTTT.

This chain connects TRBV9 to TRBJ2-2, with 7 bases aligning to TRBD2. Germline assignment: CDR1 SGDLS and CDR2 YYNGEE. V lost 6 bases and J lost 3; bases outside the gene matches: 8. CDR3 size: 15 residues. CDR3 sequence: CASKPGLRDTGELFF. The CDR3 coding sequence is TGTGCCAGCAAACCGGGACTAAGGGACACCGGGGAGCTGTTTTTT. Full variable domain (outside the CDR3, taken from reference TRBV9 and TRBJ2-2): DSGVTQTPKHLITATGQRVTLRCSPRSGDLSVYWYQQSLDQGLQFLIQYYNGEERAKGNILERFSAQQFPDLHSELNLSSLELGDSALYFCASKPGLRDTGELFFGEGSRLTVL.

The chain couples TRBV5-1 to TRBJ2-7, with D hard to call. In germline, CDR1 is SGHRS, CDR2 YFSETQ. The V end was cut by 0 bases, the J end by 3 bases, with 10 bases between. The CDR3 contains 14 residues. The CDR3 bases are TGCGCCAGCAGCTTGGGGCAGGCCTACTACGAGCAGTACTTC. The encoded protein is CASSLGQAYYEQYF.